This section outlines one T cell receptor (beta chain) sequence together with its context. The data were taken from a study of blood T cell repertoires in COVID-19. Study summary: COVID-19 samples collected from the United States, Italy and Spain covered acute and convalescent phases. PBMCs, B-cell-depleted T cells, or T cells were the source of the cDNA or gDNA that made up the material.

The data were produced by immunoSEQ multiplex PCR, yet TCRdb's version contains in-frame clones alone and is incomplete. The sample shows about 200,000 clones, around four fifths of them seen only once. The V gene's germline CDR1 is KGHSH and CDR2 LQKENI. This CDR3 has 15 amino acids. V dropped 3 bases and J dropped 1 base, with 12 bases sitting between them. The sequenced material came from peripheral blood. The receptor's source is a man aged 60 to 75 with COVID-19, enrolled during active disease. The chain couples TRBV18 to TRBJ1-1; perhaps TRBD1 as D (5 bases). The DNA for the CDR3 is TGTGCCAGCTCACCCCCGTCGGGGGGGAACACTGAAGCTTTCTTT. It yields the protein CASSPPSGGNTEAFF.